This TCR beta chain was obtained from a study of blood T cell repertoires in COVID-19. Turning to the study itself: The analysed material was cDNA or gDNA that came from T cells, B-cell-depleted T cells, or PBMCs.

Produced via immunoSEQ multiplex PCR; TCRdb's table is partial and in-frame only. The data contain just over 300,000 clones, around 90% of them singletons. CDR1 and CDR2 (germline): SGHDT, YYEEEE. The V gene lost 3 bases and the J gene lost 7 bases, with 19 bases spanning the gap. CDR3 length: 16 amino acids. The sample comprised PBMCs or T cells enriched from blood (not recorded which). The chain has TRBV5-6 and TRBJ1-4; perhaps TRBD1 as D (5 bases). The clonotype comes from a woman aged 18-29 years with acute COVID-19. CDR3 amino acids: CASSSTGGGVGEKLFF. The CDR3 DNA is TGTGCCAGCAGCTCGACGGGGGGAGGCGTTGGTGAAAAACTGTTTTTT. Combining the CDR3 with reference TRBV5-6 and TRBJ1-4 gives the whole variable domain DAGVTQSPTHLIKTRGQQVTLRCSPKSGHDTVSWYQQALGQGPQFIFQYYEEEERQRGNFPDRFSGHQFPNYSSELNVNALLLGDSALYLCASSSTGGGVGEKLFFGSGTQLSVL.